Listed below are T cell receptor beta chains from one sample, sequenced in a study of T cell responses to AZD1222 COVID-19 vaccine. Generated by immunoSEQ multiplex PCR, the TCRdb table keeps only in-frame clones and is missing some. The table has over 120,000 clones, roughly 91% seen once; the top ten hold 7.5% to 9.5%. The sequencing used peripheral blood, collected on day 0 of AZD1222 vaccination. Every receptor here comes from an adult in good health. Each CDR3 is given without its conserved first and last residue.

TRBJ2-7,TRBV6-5,ASSYGTGDREQY
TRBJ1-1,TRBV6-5,ASGTQPDTEAF
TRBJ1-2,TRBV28,ASSFWDYGYT
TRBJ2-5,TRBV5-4,ASSSRLAGGGETQY
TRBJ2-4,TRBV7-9,ASSPLLNIQY
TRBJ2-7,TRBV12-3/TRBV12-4,ASSFGHNYEQY
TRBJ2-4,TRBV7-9,ASSDDPPVNIQY
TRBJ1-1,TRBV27,ASSFRSWGLWNTEAF
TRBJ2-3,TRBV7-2,ATTRGLAGGHVTDTQY
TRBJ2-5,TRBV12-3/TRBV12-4,ASSFAHQETQY
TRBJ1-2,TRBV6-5,ASSYNAANGYT
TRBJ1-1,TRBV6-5,ASRSNTEAF
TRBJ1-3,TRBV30,AWSEESDTIY
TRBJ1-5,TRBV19,ASSIGGGRDQPQH
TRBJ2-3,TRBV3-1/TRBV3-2,ASSPLSGFTDTQY
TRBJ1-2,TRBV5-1,ASSLGGSNYGYT
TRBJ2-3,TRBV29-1,SVAGQYTDTQY
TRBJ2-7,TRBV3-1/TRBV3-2,ASNPGQGSYEQY